One and the same sample provided the 10 T cell receptor beta chains below, sequenced in a study of cytomegalovirus exposure and HLA in healthy donors. With 60 Vbeta and 13 Jbeta primers, the PCR was carried out. Sequenced by immunoSEQ multiplex PCR; TCRdb stores in-frame clones only, minus some. Seen here are around 160,000 clones, 75% to 90% observed once, and the top ten hold 9.3%. Specimen: PBMCs. The receptor source for this set is a man younger than 35 in good health and CMV-seropositive.

The chain combines TRBV18 with TRBJ2-1; TRBD2 is a possible D gene (6 bases). This CDR3 comprises 15 residues. The V end lost 5 bases, the J end lost 0 bases, and 11 bases lay between the germline ends. Germline assignment: CDR1 KGHSH and CDR2 LQKENI. The CDR3 sequence is CASSSDGSSYNEQFF. In DNA form, the CDR3 reads TGTGCCAGCTCATCGGACGGGAGCTCCTACAATGAGCAGTTCTTC.

The chain recombines TRBV18 with TRBJ1-2; D is possibly TRBD1 (6 bases). V lost 3 bases, J lost 0 bases, and 14 bases lay in between. This CDR3 spans 16 amino acids. CDR1 is KGHSH, CDR2 LQKENI, per germline. Here the CDR3 DNA reads TGTGCCAGCTCACCGGCAGGGGCGCCCACTAACTATGGCTACACCTTC. Residues: CASSPAGAPTNYGYTF.

This clone was recorded only once. CDR3 sequence reads: CASSLDQGPPYEQYF. In DNA form, the CDR3 reads TGTGCCAGCAGCTTAGATCAGGGGCCCCCTTACGAGCAGTACTTC. The chain recombines TRBV7-2 with TRBJ2-7; D is possibly TRBD1 (6 bases). The CDR3 runs to 15 residues. Trimming removed 1 base from V and 4 bases from J, with 14 bases in between. Germline loops: CDR1 SGHTA, CDR2 FQGNSA.

The table lists this clone with a few counts. The rearrangement links TRBV5-1 to TRBJ1-4; 8 positions agree with TRBD1. The CDR3 has 17 residues. Per the germline V gene, CDR1 is SGHRS and CDR2 is YFSETQ. V dropped 1 base and J dropped 7; count of bases not matched to a gene: 12. Here the CDR3 reads CASSLNPVGQGGEKLFF. For the CDR3, the DNA is TGCGCCAGCAGCTTGAACCCCGTCGGACAGGGTGGTGAAAAACTGTTTTTT.

The chain joins TRBV5-6 to TRBJ2-2, with TRBD2 matching over 9 bases. Germline trimming cut 2 bases from V and 6 bases from J; bases unmatched to any gene: 5. This CDR3 is built from 15 residues. The germline gives CDR1 SGHDT, CDR2 YYEEEE. The CDR3 sequence is CASSFKGLAPGELFF. The CDR3 DNA reads as TGTGCCAGCAGCTTCAAGGGACTAGCCCCCGGGGAGCTGTTTTTT. The variable domain in full, completed from reference TRBV5-6 and TRBJ2-2, reads DAGVTQSPTHLIKTRGQQVTLRCSPKSGHDTVSWYQQALGQGPQFIFQYYEEEERQRGNFPDRFSGHQFPNYSSELNVNALLLGDSALYLCASSFKGLAPGELFFGEGSRLTVL.

V is TRBV30 and J is TRBJ2-2, with D tentatively TRBD2 (5 bases). The CDR3 sequence is 14 residues long. The germline CDR1 and CDR2 sequences are GTSNPN and SVGIG (reference sequence). V lost 1 base to trimming and J lost 5 bases, with 11 bases between them. The CDR3 loop reads CAWSELVGTGELFF. The CDR3 coding sequence is TGTGCCTGGAGTGAACTAGTCGGGACCGGGGAGCTGTTTTTT.

This clone was counted once. The V and J genes are TRBV10-1 and TRBJ2-1; D possibly corresponds to TRBD1 (6 bases). Germline V gene lookup returns CDR1 WNHNN and CDR2 SYGVQD (reference sequence). Trimming took 6 bases from V and 6 from J, leaving 9 bases between them. This CDR3 contains 12 residues. The CDR3 sequence is CASSGTLNEQFF. CDR3 bases: TGCGCCAGCAGCGGGACACTCAATGAGCAGTTCTTC.

The genes are TRBV30 and TRBJ2-2; 8 bases fit TRBD2. Unmatched junction bases numbered 5, after V lost 2 bases and J lost 3 bases. Germline CDR1 is GTSNPN and CDR2 is SVGIG (reference sequence). The CDR3 totals 15 residues. The CDR3 DNA reads TGTGCCTGGAGTCTAGGACTAGCCTACACCGGGGAGCTGTTTTTT. Its protein product is CAWSLGLAYTGELFF.

This chain uses TRBV7-9 with TRBJ1-2, with TRBD1 matching over 7 bases. The CDR3 contains 17 residues. CDR1 is SEHNR and CDR2 is FQNEAQ in the germline V gene (reference sequence). Trimming at V came to 1 base and at J to 4 bases, leaving 12 bases not matched to a gene. The CDR3 spells CASSLGEEGQQFYGYTF. CDR3 in DNA: TGTGCCAGCAGCTTAGGCGAGGAGGGACAGCAATTCTATGGCTACACCTTC.

The genes are TRBV13 and TRBJ2-5, with 9 bases identical to TRBD1. The germline gives CDR1 PRHDT, CDR2 FYEKMQ (reference sequence). V gave up 3 bases and J gave up 5 bases; unmatched junction bases: 4. CDR3 length: 14 amino acids. The CDR3 reads CASSLGQGGETQYF. Here the CDR3 DNA reads TGTGCCAGCAGCTTGGGACAGGGTGGTGAGACCCAGTACTTC.